Listed below are T cell receptor beta chains from one sample, sequenced in a study of patients and donors after allogeneic stem cell transplantation. Each CDR3 protein is one row after TCRdb ran MiXCR on the RT-PCR reads. The sample records 900,000 to 1,000,000 distinct CDR3 sequences, 18% being singletons. Sequencing used blood, either unsorted or a sorted T cell fraction (not recorded which). Receptor source: a human donor who was either an allogeneic HSCT recipient or a stem cell or donor lymphocyte infusion donor (not recorded which). It is not recorded whose cells these are; they may come from a transplant donor. CDR3s include the opening cysteine and the closing phenylalanine or tryptophan. D genes are given only for firm matches. Only some rows state a clone size, as once, few, many or a class for expanded clones.

V	D	J	size	DNA	CDR3
TRBV29-1	NA	TRBJ2-7	many	TGCAGCGTCACTGGCGGGTCCACCTACGAGCAGTACTTC	CSVTGGSTYEQYF
TRBV6-2/TRBV6-3	NA	TRBJ2-1	NA	TGTGCCAGCAGTTACTCGCTGGGGTATGAGCAGTTCTTC	CASSYSLGYEQFF
TRBV5-1	TRBD2	TRBJ2-3	NA	TGCGCCAGCAGCTTGGGGGCCACTAGCGGAGGGCCAGATACGCAGTATTTT	CASSLGATSGGPDTQYF
TRBV12-3/TRBV12-4	NA	TRBJ2-1	NA	TGTGCCAGCAGTCTAGGACGGGTCTCCTACAATGAGCAGTTCTTC	CASSLGRVSYNEQFF
TRBV5-1	TRBD2	TRBJ2-3	few	TGCGCCAGCCATCCCAGCGGGAGCCGTACAGATACGCAGTATTTT	CASHPSGSRTDTQYF
TRBV6-5	NA	TRBJ2-3	NA	TGTGCCAGCAGTTACAGGTCTCGTCGAACTAGCACAGATACGCAGTATTTT	CASSYRSRRTSTDTQYF
TRBV12-3/TRBV12-4	TRBD1	TRBJ1-5	NA	TGTGCCACAAGCAGGGGGGGGCCTCAGCCCCAGCATTTT	CATSRGGPQPQHF
TRBV20-1	NA	TRBJ2-7	NA	TGCAGTGCTACCATCCGGGGCTACGAGCAGTACTTC	CSATIRGYEQYF
TRBV7-3	NA	TRBJ2-3	few	TGTGCCAGCAGCTTATATCCGCCTAGCACAGATACGCAGTATTTT	CASSLYPPSTDTQYF
TRBV18	TRBD2	TRBJ2-2	NA	TGTGCCAGCTCACCCAGACTAGCGGGAGATCACACCGGGGAGCTGTTTTTT	CASSPRLAGDHTGELFF
TRBV6-1	TRBD1	TRBJ1-5	NA	TGTGCCAGCTGCAACAGGGGGACTCAGCCCCAGCATTTT	CASCNRGTQPQHF
TRBV10-3	NA	TRBJ2-1	NA	TGTGCCATCGCCGCGACAGGTCTCAATGAGCAGTTCTTC	CAIAATGLNEQFF
TRBV6-5	NA	TRBJ2-5	NA	TGTGCCAGCAGTTACTCTCGCTGGCCGGTACAAGAGACCCAGTACTTC	CASSYSRWPVQETQYF
TRBV6-1	NA	TRBJ2-2	NA	TGTGCCAGCAGTGCGGACGCCACCGGGGAGCTGTTTTTT	CASSADATGELFF
TRBV7-8	NA	TRBJ1-5	NA	TGTGCCAGCAGCTTACTTTCGCAGCCCCAGCATTTT	CASSLLSQPQHF
TRBV6-5	NA	TRBJ2-5	NA	TGTGCCAGCAGTTACTCGATAGGGCAGGGGCTACAAGAGACCCAGTACTTC	CASSYSIGQGLQETQYF
TRBV12-3/TRBV12-4	TRBD1	TRBJ1-4	NA	TGTGCCAGCAGTGCCCCGACAGGGGGCAATGAAAAACTGTTTTTT	CASSAPTGGNEKLFF
TRBV29-1	NA	TRBJ1-1	NA	TGCAGCGCCAACCAGAGAGGGAACACTGAAGCTTTCTTT	CSANQRGNTEAFF
TRBV12-5	NA	TRBJ1-6	few	TGTGCTAGTGGTCCGGGCAGGAATTCACCCCTCCACTTT	CASGPGRNSPLHF